The clone carrying this T cell receptor (beta chain) was seen ten or more times. Antigen: not known. This sample was taken from a study of metastatic and nonmetastatic thyroid tumors. Study context: Across peripheral blood and tumor or nodule tissue samples taken from malignant and benign thyroid patients, the repertoires were compared with one another. Study-wide points: The reported finding was significantly higher TCR beta diversity in malignant thyroid tumors relative to benign nodules, in blood and tumor.

Per the original data handling: Across clinicopathological groups, CDR3 differences served as the basis for building a distant-metastasis classifier for papillary thyroid cancer. TCRdb redid the clone calls on the PCR reads using MiXCR. These V and J calls originate from TCRdb's pipeline instead of the authors' own analysis. The top ten hold approximately 16% of the sample, which has 25,000 to 35,000 clones, about 10% seen once. The V and J ends lost 6 bases and 8 bases, in that order; junction bases with no gene match: 14. Germline V gene lookup returns CDR1 LNHDA and CDR2 SQIVND (reference sequence). This CDR3 comprises 16 residues. Before thyroid surgery, none of the patients had received any treatment.

V gene TRBV19 combines with J gene TRBJ2-1, with 9 nucleotides matching TRBD2. The sample taken for sequencing was blood. This clonotype was sampled from a female donor with papillary thyroid cancer or a benign thyroid nodule (not recorded which). Some clones in this sample may be carry-over from other donors' samples. This CDR3 is CASRFRASGMEDEQFF. The CDR3 DNA reads as TGTGCCAGTAGGTTCCGGGCTAGCGGGATGGAGGATGAGCAGTTCTTC. The entire variable domain, with the rest obtained from reference TRBV19 and TRBJ2-1, is as follows: DGGITQSPKYLFRKEGQNVTLSCEQNLNHDAMYWYRQDPGQGLRLIYYSQIVNDFQKGDIAEGYSVSREKKESFPLTVTSAQKNPTAFYLCASRFRASGMEDEQFFGPGTRLTVL.